Following are 20 T cell receptor beta chains from one sample sequenced in a study of blood T cells in healthy people across ages (dated by TCRdb to the mid-2010s). Libraries came from 5' RACE. TCRdb records Illumina HiSeq 2500 as the sequencer. The second PCR ran for roughly 7 to 12 cycles and used a J-beta primer mix along with a sample-barcoded 5' primer. Through fastp at Q25 and MiXCR, TCRdb rebuilt clones from the public reads, retaining in-frame beta chains. Each CDR3 protein gets just one entry, which takes the most common genes and DNA from the rows behind it. Across this sample there are 1.5 million to 2 million distinct CDR3 sequences, with 49% seen only once. Roughly 2% of the sample belongs to the ten largest clones. Sequencing used blood. These receptors all stem from a woman aged 40-49 years in good health.

The chain has TRBV20-1 and TRBJ2-5; D is uncertain. With 5 bases removed from V and 2 bases from J, the gap between germline ends came to 15 bases. This CDR3 is built from 14 residues. Per germline, CDR1 DFQATT and CDR2 SNEGSKA (reference sequence). CDR3 nucleotides: TGCAGTGCTCGACCTCCCCGAACTCAAGAGACCCAGTACTTC. Encoded protein: CSARPPRTQETQYF.

V is TRBV3-1 and J is TRBJ1-2; D uncertain. This CDR3 spans 14 amino acids. Trimming removed 1 base at V and 3 bases at J, with 9 bases between. Germline V gives CDR1 LGHDT, CDR2 YNNKEL (reference sequence). This chain's CDR3 is CASSQVTQDYGYTF. CDR3 in DNA: TGTGCCAGCAGCCAAGTAACTCAGGACTATGGCTACACCTTC.

In its sample, this clonotype was seen a few times. The V and J genes are TRBV29-1 and TRBJ1-5; 9 bases fit TRBD1. Per germline, CDR1 SQVTM and CDR2 ANQGSEA. V shed 6 bases and J 1 base; nucleotides not matched to a gene: 10. This CDR3 is built from 16 residues. The CDR3 DNA sequence: TGCAGCGTCACCGGGACAGGGTCGAACAGCAATCAGCCCCAGCATTTT. Its translation is CSVTGTGSNSNQPQHF.

CDR3 loop: CASSYVYKQETQYF. The CDR3 coding sequence is TGTGCCAGCAGTTACGTATACAAGCAAGAGACCCAGTACTTC. The rearrangement joins TRBV6-2 or TRBV6-3 to TRBJ2-5; D not resolved. Trimming removed 2 bases from V and 2 bases from J, with 9 bases in between. From germline, CDR1 is MNHEY and CDR2 SVGEGT. CDR3 size: 14 residues.

In this sample, this clonotype turned up a few times. The chain recombines TRBV6-5 with TRBJ2-1, with D perhaps matching TRBD2 (6 bases). Germline lookup yields CDR1 MNHEY and CDR2 SVGAGI. The CDR3 runs 14 residues. V lost 8 bases and J lost 2, with 13 bases in between. The DNA for the CDR3 is TGTGCCAGCTCCCCCGCGGGGCCCTACAATGAGCAGTTCTTC. This sequence encodes CASSPAGPYNEQFF.

The V call is TRBV9, the J call TRBJ2-1; D unclear. The CDR3 is 17 residues long. V was shortened by 2 bases and J by 9 bases, with 24 bases between the two germline ends. CDR1 is SGDLS, CDR2 YYNGEE, per germline. CDR3 residues: CASSVGIVGFMGAEQFF. CDR3 sequence (DNA): TGTGCCAGCAGCGTGGGGATAGTAGGATTTATGGGCGCTGAGCAGTTCTTC.

The genes are TRBV20-1 and TRBJ2-1; 13 nucleotides match TRBD2. CDR1 is DFQATT and CDR2 is SNEGSKA in the germline V gene (reference sequence). V shed 0 bases, J shed 8 bases, and the junction held 13 bases outside the gene matches. The CDR3 covers 18 residues. The CDR3 loop is CSARDGVITSGGAYEQFF. CDR3 DNA sequence: TGCAGTGCTAGAGATGGGGTAATTACTAGCGGGGGGGCCTATGAGCAGTTCTTC.

CDR3 region: CASSYGQFYGYTF. In DNA form, the CDR3 reads TGTGCCAGCAGTTACGGACAGTTCTATGGCTACACCTTC. The chain uses TRBV6-5 and TRBJ1-2; a possible D gene is TRBD1 (6 bases). Trimming took off 2 bases at V and 4 bases at J, with 8 bases between the two ends. Germline V gene data show CDR1 as MNHEY and CDR2 as SVGAGI. This CDR3 comprises 13 residues.

V and J are TRBV6-6 and TRBJ1-6, with a possible D match to TRBD1 (5 bases). The CDR3 is made up of 15 amino acids. From germline, CDR1 is MNHNY and CDR2 SVGAGI (reference sequence). The germline V and J ends were trimmed by 2 bases and 9 bases, with 14 bases remaining between them. The CDR3 coding sequence is TGTGCCAGCAGTTACCAAGGGACCGGCGGTTCACCCCTCCACTTT. Translated, it gives CASSYQGTGGSPLHF.

This clonotype was counted at least ten times. The rearrangement uses TRBV10-3 and TRBJ2-5, with 10 bases fitting TRBD1. The CDR3 is 16 amino acids. V trimming: 2 bases; J trimming: 2 bases; junction bases outside the gene matches: 5. The germline CDR1 and CDR2 sequences are ENHRY and SYGVKD. CDR3 protein: CAISERDRGPQETQYF. The DNA of the CDR3 is TGTGCCATCAGTGAGCGGGACAGGGGACCACAAGAGACCCAGTACTTC.

A single count supports this clonotype. The chain combines TRBV2 with TRBJ2-3, with TRBD2 matching 7 bases. Germline CDR1 and CDR2: SNHLY and FYNNEI. The V gene end was trimmed by 6 bases and the J gene end by 1 base; junction bases not matched to a gene: 7. This CDR3 is built from 15 residues. The CDR3 loop reads CASSSTAGGTDTQYF. The CDR3 nucleotides are TGTGCCAGCAGCTCTACCGCGGGGGGCACAGATACGCAGTATTTT.

This clonotype was observed at least ten times. Relative to the germline gene, one junction end is altered; a read error may explain this. The rearrangement joins TRBV5-1 to TRBJ2-3; 11 bases align to TRBD2. CDR3 length: 15 residues. Germline CDR1 is SGHRS and CDR2 is YFSETQ. The CDR3: CASSPGLAGTDTQYF. As DNA, the CDR3 is TGTGCCAGCAGCCCGGGACTAGCGGGCACAGATACGCAGTATTTT.

The DNA for the CDR3 is TGCAGTGCTAGAGGCCGACAGGGGGCGCGAACAGATACGCAGTATTTT. As protein: CSARGRQGARTDTQYF. The gene calls are TRBV20-1 and TRBJ2-3; 10 nucleotides align to TRBD1. Germline V lookup: CDR1 DFQATT, CDR2 SNEGSKA (reference sequence). The V gene end was trimmed by 1 base and the J gene end by 3 bases; junction bases not matched to a gene: 7. CDR3 length: 16 residues.

The chain uses TRBV2 and TRBJ1-3; 9 nucleotides line up with TRBD1. With 7 bases clipped from V and 8 bases from J, the junction kept 12 bases outside the gene matches. Germline values: CDR1 SNHLY, CDR2 FYNNEI. The CDR3 sequence is 15 residues long. Here the CDR3 reads CASTTDRGFVDTIYF. CDR3 bases: TGTGCCAGCACCACGGACAGGGGCTTCGTGGACACCATATATTTT.

With respect to this clonotype: One end of the junction fails to match germline, which may point to a read error. DNA of the CDR3: TGTACCAGCAGCCCTTCTGTTGAGTCGGGAGGCTACGAGCAGTACTTC. It encodes CTSSPSVESGGYEQYF. The chain carries TRBV11-2 and TRBJ2-7; TRBD2 matches at 7 bases. The CDR3 length is 16 residues. Per germline, CDR1 SGHAT and CDR2 FQNNGV.

The rearrangement uses TRBV14 and TRBJ2-7; no clear D gene. This CDR3 is 13 amino acids long. Per germline, CDR1 SGHDN and CDR2 FVKESK. Trimming removed 3 bases at V and 2 bases at J, with 8 bases between. The CDR3 reads CASSHGVPYEQYF. The CDR3 DNA is TGTGCCAGCAGCCATGGGGTCCCCTACGAGCAGTACTTC.

This chain joins TRBV3-1 and TRBJ2-1; D may match TRBD1 or TRBD2 (5 bases each). The germline V gene encodes CDR1 LGHDT and CDR2 YNNKEL (reference sequence). V shed 7 bases and J shed 8 bases, with 30 bases lying between them. CDR3 length: 18 residues. For the CDR3, the DNA is TGTGCCAGCATGCCCGACGGACGAGCCCCCGATCGGGACGATGAGCAGTTCTTC. Encoded protein: CASMPDGRAPDRDDEQFF.

The chain uses TRBV11-2 and TRBJ2-1; D is tentatively TRBD1 or TRBD2 (5 bases each). The ends were cut back, 4 bases at V and 8 bases at J, with 18 bases in the middle. The CDR3 is 15 amino acids. CDR1 SGHAT and CDR2 FQNNGV come from the germline V gene. CDR3 DNA: TGTGCCAGCAGCTCGACCCGGGGCTATGGCGATGAGCAGTTCTTC. It is translated as CASSSTRGYGDEQFF. Full variable domain (missing parts from reference TRBV11-2 and TRBJ2-1): EAGVAQSPRYKIIEKRQSVAFWCNPISGHATLYWYQQILGQGPKLLIQFQNNGVVDDSQLPKDRFSAERLKGVDSTLKIQPAKLEDSAVYLCASSSTRGYGDEQFFGPGTRLTVL.

J is TRBJ2-3 and V is TRBV4-3, with D unclear. The germline gives CDR1 LGHNA, CDR2 YSLEER. This CDR3 has 15 residues. Deletions cut 2 bases from V and 0 bases from J, with 9 bases between. CDR3 in amino acids: CASSQLKDSTDTQYF. DNA for the CDR3: TGCGCCAGCAGCCAATTAAAGGATAGCACAGATACGCAGTATTTT.

The table lists this clonotype with a count of one. The chain couples TRBV5-7 to TRBJ2-5; 9 bases map to TRBD1. TRBV5-7 is placed among ORFs of uncertain function. CDR3 length equals 16 residues. J was trimmed by 3 bases and V by 3 bases; bases with no gene match: 9. CDR3 sequence (DNA): TGTGCCAGCAGCTCTCACCGGGACAGGGAAAAAGAGACCCAGTACTTC. As protein: CASSSHRDREKETQYF.